This T cell receptor (beta chain) stems from a study of blood T cell repertoires in COVID-19. Study-wide background: PBMCs, B-cell-depleted T cells, or T cells provided the cDNA or gDNA that made up the material.

Per the original methods: Nucleated cell counts were estimated from reference gene primer amplification. Repertoires were generated with immunoSEQ multiplex PCR, while TCRdb's copy carries only in-frame clones and drops some. The V and J calls and clone size were taken over from that table, and D and trimming were inferred from the DNA. The sample holds about 440,000 clones; roughly 87% are singletons and the top ten take just under 2%. Individuals aged about 18 to 90 years were recruited from about two dozen US areas. Sequenced: PBMCs or T cells enriched from blood (not recorded which). The source is a woman younger than 30 with acute COVID-19.

As DNA, the CDR3 is TGTGCCAGTAGTGCGGACAGGGGGCAAACCCGGACCCAGTACTTC. Protein: CASSADRGQTRTQYF. The gene calls are TRBV19 and TRBJ2-5, with 11 bases aligning to TRBD1. Germline CDR1 LNHDA, CDR2 SQIVND (reference sequence). This CDR3 has 15 amino acids. The V gene end was trimmed by 5 bases and the J gene end by 7 bases; junction bases not matched to a gene: 9.